Listed below are T cell receptor beta chains from one sample, sequenced in a study of T-cell memory formation after mild COVID-19. TCRdb re-derived calls from the 5' RACE reads in MiXCR, one entry per CDR3 protein. The sample has a few hundred thousand distinct CDR3 sequences, approximately 15% seen once; the top ten hold under 25%. The sample consisted of PBMCs or a T cell subset sorted from them (not recorded which). The receptor source for this set is a man aged 18 to 35 who had mild COVID-19 (a few samples of this study predate the infection). Cell type and time point are not known. The CDR3 runs from the conserved cysteine through the conserved F or W. Fields, in order: V gene, J gene, clone size, D gene, CDR3 DNA, CDR3 protein. The D gene is left open where the match is weak. Only part of the rows carry a size: once, few, many, or a class if the clone is expanded.

v_gene: TRBV4-1
j_gene: TRBJ2-3
abundance: few
d_gene: NA
CDR3nt: TGCGCCAGCAGCCAAGAAAACCTTAGCACAGATACGCAGTATTTT
CDR3aa: CASSQENLSTDTQYF

v_gene: TRBV20-1
j_gene: TRBJ1-2
abundance: NA
d_gene: TRBD1
CDR3nt: TGCAGTGCTAGAACTCAACTTGGGACAGTGGGCGGCTACACCTTC
CDR3aa: CSARTQLGTVGGYTF

v_gene: TRBV5-1
j_gene: TRBJ2-2
abundance: few
d_gene: NA
CDR3nt: TGCGCCAGCAGCGTTGAAGAGACCGGGGAGCTGTTTTTT
CDR3aa: CASSVEETGELFF

v_gene: TRBV6-1
j_gene: TRBJ1-6
abundance: few
d_gene: NA
CDR3nt: TGTGCCAGCAGTGGAACCTCACCCCTCCACTTT
CDR3aa: CASSGTSPLHF

v_gene: TRBV29-1
j_gene: TRBJ2-2
abundance: NA
d_gene: TRBD2
CDR3nt: TGCAGCGTTGAGGGTTCAGGACTAGCGGGGGGGCCTGACACCGGGGAGCTGTTTTTT
CDR3aa: CSVEGSGLAGGPDTGELFF

v_gene: TRBV7-9
j_gene: TRBJ1-2
abundance: NA
d_gene: NA
CDR3nt: TGTGCCAGCAGCTCTTCCTCAAGGCGGACTAACTATGGCTACACCTTC
CDR3aa: CASSSSSRRTNYGYTF

v_gene: TRBV11-3
j_gene: TRBJ2-3
abundance: many
d_gene: NA
CDR3nt: TGTGCCAGCAGCTTAGGGACGGCAGATACGCAGTATTTT
CDR3aa: CASSLGTADTQYF

v_gene: TRBV7-2
j_gene: TRBJ1-5
abundance: NA
d_gene: NA
CDR3nt: TGTGCCAGCAGCCAGAGTTATAGCAATCAGACCCAGCATTTT
CDR3aa: CASSQSYSNQTQHF

v_gene: TRBV18
j_gene: TRBJ2-2
abundance: few
d_gene: NA
CDR3nt: TGTGCCAGCGCACCAGCATACGCCGGGGAGCTGTTTTTT
CDR3aa: CASAPAYAGELFF

v_gene: TRBV7-2
j_gene: TRBJ2-7
abundance: many
d_gene: NA
CDR3nt: TGTGCCAGCAGCTTAGCGGACAGCAACTACGAGCAGTACTTC
CDR3aa: CASSLADSNYEQYF

v_gene: TRBV7-2
j_gene: TRBJ2-5
abundance: many
d_gene: TRBD2
CDR3nt: TGTGCCAGCAGCTTAGCGGGGGGGAACCAAGAGACCCAGTACTTC
CDR3aa: CASSLAGGNQETQYF

v_gene: TRBV10-3
j_gene: TRBJ2-5
abundance: few
d_gene: NA
CDR3nt: TGTGCCATCAAGGGGGGGGCGAACCAAGAGACCCAGTACTTC
CDR3aa: CAIKGGANQETQYF

v_gene: TRBV5-1
j_gene: TRBJ2-3
abundance: NA
d_gene: NA
CDR3nt: TGCGCCAGCAGCTTGGACCCGGGTTCTTTGACAGATACGCAGTATTTT
CDR3aa: CASSLDPGSLTDTQYF

v_gene: TRBV7-2
j_gene: TRBJ1-4
abundance: NA
d_gene: NA
CDR3nt: TGTGCCAGCAGCATATCCGGGGAGGGAAAACTGTTTTTT
CDR3aa: CASSISGEGKLFF

v_gene: TRBV5-1
j_gene: TRBJ2-1
abundance: few
d_gene: NA
CDR3nt: TGCGCCAGCAGCTTGACCCAACGGGGTTCCTACGGGCAGTTCTTC
CDR3aa: CASSLTQRGSYGQFF

v_gene: TRBV19
j_gene: TRBJ1-1
abundance: few
d_gene: NA
CDR3nt: TGTGCCAGTAGTTCCACTCCGGGTAAAGGTCCTGAAGCTTTCTTT
CDR3aa: CASSSTPGKGPEAFF

v_gene: TRBV19
j_gene: TRBJ2-1
abundance: NA
d_gene: NA
CDR3nt: TGTGCCAGTAGTATAGATCGGGGCGGTGAGCAGTTCTTC
CDR3aa: CASSIDRGGEQFF

v_gene: TRBV13
j_gene: TRBJ1-2
abundance: NA
d_gene: TRBD1
CDR3nt: TGTGCCAGCAGCGAGGACAGGGGGCCCCTCGATGGCTACACCTTC
CDR3aa: CASSEDRGPLDGYTF

v_gene: TRBV6-5
j_gene: TRBJ1-2
abundance: few
d_gene: NA
CDR3nt: TGTGCCAGCAGTGGGGAGAACCCCAATCTAGGCTATGGCTACACCTTC
CDR3aa: CASSGENPNLGYGYTF

v_gene: TRBV30
j_gene: TRBJ2-3
abundance: NA
d_gene: NA
CDR3nt: TGTGCCTGGAGTCCCTCCCCCACAGATACGCAGTATTTT
CDR3aa: CAWSPSPTDTQYF

v_gene: TRBV28
j_gene: TRBJ2-1
abundance: few
d_gene: TRBD1
CDR3nt: TGTGCCAGCAGTTACACTCTCCCTACCGGGACAGGGGGCGGCAATGAGCAGTTCTTC
CDR3aa: CASSYTLPTGTGGGNEQFF

v_gene: TRBV11-3
j_gene: TRBJ2-2
abundance: NA
d_gene: TRBD1
CDR3nt: TGTGCCAGCAGCGCCCCGGGACAGGGGAACACCGGGGAGCTGTTTTTT
CDR3aa: CASSAPGQGNTGELFF

v_gene: TRBV5-6
j_gene: TRBJ2-5
abundance: few
d_gene: NA
CDR3nt: TGTGCCAGCCACAGAGTAGCCTTGCATGAGACCCAGTACTTC
CDR3aa: CASHRVALHETQYF

v_gene: TRBV29-1
j_gene: TRBJ1-3
abundance: few
d_gene: NA
CDR3nt: TGCAGCGTTGTGGGAACAGGGACCAGCTCTGGAAACACCATATATTTT
CDR3aa: CSVVGTGTSSGNTIYF

v_gene: TRBV10-3
j_gene: TRBJ2-1
abundance: few
d_gene: TRBD2
CDR3nt: TGTGCCAGCGGACTAGGTCCGCCGAGCTCCTACAATGAGCAGTTCTTC
CDR3aa: CASGLGPPSSYNEQFF